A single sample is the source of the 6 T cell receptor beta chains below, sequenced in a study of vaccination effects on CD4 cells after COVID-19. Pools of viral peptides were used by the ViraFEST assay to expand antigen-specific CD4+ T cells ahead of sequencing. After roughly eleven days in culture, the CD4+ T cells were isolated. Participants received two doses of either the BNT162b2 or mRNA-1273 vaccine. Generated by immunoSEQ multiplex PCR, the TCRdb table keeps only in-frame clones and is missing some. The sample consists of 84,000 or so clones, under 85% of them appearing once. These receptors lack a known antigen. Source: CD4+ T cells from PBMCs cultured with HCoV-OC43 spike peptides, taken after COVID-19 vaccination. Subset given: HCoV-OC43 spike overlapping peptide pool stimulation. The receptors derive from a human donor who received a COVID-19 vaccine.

CDR3 protein: CASSYSRGFQPQHF. DNA for the CDR3: TGTGCCAGCAGTTACTCGAGGGGGTTTCAGCCCCAGCATTTT. This chain connects TRBV6-5 to TRBJ1-5; D is perhaps TRBD1 (6 bases). The V gene's germline CDR1 is MNHEY and CDR2 SVGAGI. This CDR3 comprises 14 residues. Trimming stripped 0 bases from V and 6 bases from J, with 9 bases between.

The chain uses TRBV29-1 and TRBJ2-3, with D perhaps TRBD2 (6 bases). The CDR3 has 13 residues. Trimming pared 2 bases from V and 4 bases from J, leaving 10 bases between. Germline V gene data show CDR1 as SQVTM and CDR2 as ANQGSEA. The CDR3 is CSVELEGPDTQYF. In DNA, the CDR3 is TGCAGCGTTGAATTGGAGGGGCCAGATACGCAGTATTTT.

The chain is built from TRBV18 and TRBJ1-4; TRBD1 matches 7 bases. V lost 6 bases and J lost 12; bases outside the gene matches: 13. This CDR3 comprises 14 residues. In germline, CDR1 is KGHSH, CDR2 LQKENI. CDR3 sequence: CASSFQGGSPELFF. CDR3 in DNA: TGTGCCAGCTCTTTCCAGGGGGGCAGTCCGGAACTGTTTTTT. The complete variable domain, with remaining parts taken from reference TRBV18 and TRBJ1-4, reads NAGVMQNPRHLVRRRGQEARLRCSPMKGHSHVYWYRQLPEEGLKFMVYLQKENIIDESGMPKERFSAEFPKEGPSILRIQQVVRGDSAAYFCASSFQGGSPELFFGSGTQLSVL.

In DNA form, the CDR3 reads TGTGCCAGCATGGGGTCTGGGGCCAACGTCCTGACTTTC. Translation gives CASMGSGANVLTF. The rearrangement links TRBV2 to TRBJ2-6, with D uncertain. The CDR3 spans 13 residues. CDR1 is SNHLY, CDR2 FYNNEI, per germline. Trimming removed 7 bases from V and 1 base from J, with 5 bases in between.

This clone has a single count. This CDR3 is CASRLGDRQPQHF. The CDR3 DNA reads as TGTGCCAGCCGACTGGGAGATAGGCAGCCCCAGCATTTT. The rearrangement uses TRBV12-3 or TRBV12-4 and TRBJ1-5; D unresolved. The CDR3 extends over 13 amino acids. With 8 bases removed from V and 7 bases from J, the gap between germline ends came to 15 bases.

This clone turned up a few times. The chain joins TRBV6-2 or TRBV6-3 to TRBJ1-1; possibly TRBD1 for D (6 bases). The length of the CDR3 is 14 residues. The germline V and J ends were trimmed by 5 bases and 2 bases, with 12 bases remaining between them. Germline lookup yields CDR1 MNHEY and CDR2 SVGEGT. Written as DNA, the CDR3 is TGTGCCAGCAGTGCTCCGGACAGAAACACTGAAGCTTTCTTT. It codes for CASSAPDRNTEAFF.